This TCR beta chain derives from a study of blood T cell repertoires in COVID-19. Study information: The United States, Italy and Spain supplied acute and convalescent COVID-19 samples. T cells, B-cell-depleted T cells, or PBMCs provided the cDNA or gDNA that served as material.

This CDR3 is built from 16 residues. CDR1 and CDR2 (germline): SNHLY, FYNNEI. V lost 2 bases, J lost 7 bases, and 17 bases lay in between. Profiled with immunoSEQ multiplex PCR; TCRdb holds only in-frame clones, not every one. The sample carries about 150,000 clones, approximately 78% recorded once. Sequencing used peripheral blood. The source is a man older than 75 with acute or convalescent COVID-19. The V and J genes are TRBV2 and TRBJ2-2; TRBD2 is a possible D gene (6 bases). The CDR3 here is CASSELPPGVGGELFF. CDR3 in DNA: TGTGCCAGCAGTGAACTCCCGCCGGGGGTGGGCGGGGAGCTGTTTTTT.